The 29 T cell receptor beta chains below were found in one sample sequenced in a study of CD8+CD57+ T cells in acquired aplastic anemia. Sequencing involved patients with CD8+CD57+ cell expansion previously shown by flow cytometry. TCR beta VDJ and CDR3 profiles were obtained from a genomic DNA template. MiXCR was run by TCRdb on the reads, yielding one entry per CDR3 protein. The sample holds 89,000 or so distinct CDR3 sequences; less than 75% are singletons and the top ten take 60% to 80%. The sequencing sample was made of sorted CD4+, CD8+, or CD8+CD57+ T cells (not recorded which) from PBMCs. These receptors were taken from a human donor with aplastic anemia.

The V and J genes are TRBV29-1 and TRBJ2-1; 7 bases match TRBD1. This CDR3 has 12 residues. Germline trimming cut 5 bases from V and 7 bases from J; bases unmatched to any gene: 5. Germline V gene lookup returns CDR1 SQVTM and CDR2 ANQGSEA. The CDR3 reads CSVRTGTNEQFF. The CDR3 DNA reads TGCAGCGTTCGGACAGGAACTAATGAGCAGTTCTTC.

CDR3 sequence (DNA): TGTGCCAGCAGCGCCGGAACTAGCGGGGGGCCTCAAGAGACCCAGTACTTC. It yields the protein CASSAGTSGGPQETQYF. This chain links TRBV7-8 with TRBJ2-5; 12 positions agree with TRBD2. CDR3 length equals 17 residues. With V trimmed by 5 bases and J by 2 bases, 9 bases remained unmatched. Germline CDR1 reads SGHVS; CDR2 reads FQNEAQ.

This clonotype was seen only a few times. V is TRBV5-5 and J is TRBJ2-7; D may be TRBD1 (6 bases). The V end was cut by 7 bases, the J end by 2 bases, with 16 bases between. The germline V gene encodes CDR1 SGHKS and CDR2 YYEKEE (reference sequence). The CDR3 contains 14 residues. DNA for the CDR3: TGTGCCAGCCGGCTACAGGGACGCCCCTACGAGCAGTACTTC. Translation: CASRLQGRPYEQYF.

V usage is TRBV11-2 and J usage is TRBJ2-7; 9 bases agree with TRBD2. J lost 4 bases, V lost 0 bases, and 4 bases had no gene match. The CDR3 is made up of 15 amino acids. The germline gives CDR1 SGHAT, CDR2 FQNNGV. CDR3 bases: TGTGCCAGCAGCTTAGAAGGCGGGGGGGTATACGAGCAGTACTTC. Protein sequence: CASSLEGGGVYEQYF.

This chain connects TRBV20-1 to TRBJ2-3; 7 nucleotides align to TRBD2. J lost 1 base, V lost 3 bases, and 13 bases had no gene match. Germline CDR1 DFQATT, CDR2 SNEGSKA (reference sequence). The CDR3 is 17 residues long. Here the CDR3 DNA reads TGCAGTGCTAGGATCATCAGCACTAGCGTGGGCACAGATACGCAGTATTTT. Translating it yields CSARIISTSVGTDTQYF.

The V gene is TRBV29-1, the J gene TRBJ1-2; TRBD1 is a possible D gene (5 bases). The CDR3 covers 13 residues. Trimming stripped 1 base from V and 7 bases from J, with 13 bases between. Germline values: CDR1 SQVTM, CDR2 ANQGSEA. CDR3 sequence (DNA): TGCAGCGTTGAAGTAGGTCCGGGGACTGGCTACACCTTC. Encoded protein: CSVEVGPGTGYTF.

This clonotype appeared many times. Germline and junction disagree at one end, which may indicate a read error. The rearrangement uses TRBV15 and TRBJ2-3, with D unresolved. The CDR3 covers 16 residues. Per germline, CDR1 LNHNV and CDR2 YYDKDF (reference sequence). CDR3 sequence reads: CATSRDPDGNTATQYF. DNA of the CDR3: TGTGCCACCAGCAGAGATCCGGACGGAAACACAGCTACGCAGTATTTT.

The chain couples TRBV7-3 to TRBJ2-5; unclear D gene. CDR1 is SGHTA and CDR2 is FQGTGA in the germline V gene. The length of the CDR3 is 13 residues. V shed 2 bases and J shed 1 base, with 5 bases lying between them. The CDR3 sequence: CASSLGAQETQYF. In DNA form, the CDR3 reads TGTGCCAGCAGCTTAGGTGCCCAAGAGACCCAGTACTTC.

This clonotype has just a few counts. The genes are TRBV20-1 and TRBJ2-3; no clear D. Trimming pared 4 bases from V and 8 bases from J, leaving 10 bases between. CDR3 size: 11 residues. Germline V gene data show CDR1 as DFQATT and CDR2 as SNEGSKA (reference sequence). This chain's CDR3 is CSAISEVTQYF. The CDR3 nucleotides read TGCAGTGCTATAAGCGAGGTTACGCAGTATTTT.

This chain links TRBV15 with TRBJ1-1; the D is unclear. Germline CDR1 reads LNHNV; CDR2 reads YYDKDF (reference sequence). V dropped 5 bases and J dropped 7 bases, with 14 bases sitting between them. This CDR3 region has 13 residues. The CDR3 region is CATSSRQENEAFF. In DNA, the CDR3 is TGTGCCACCAGCTCCCGTCAGGAGAATGAAGCTTTCTTT.

In this sample, this clonotype turned up once. V and J are TRBV20-1 and TRBJ2-1; TRBD2 might be the D (6 bases). The CDR3 is made up of 14 amino acids. Trimming left V 6 bases short and J 15 bases short, with 27 bases between. Germline lookup yields CDR1 DFQATT and CDR2 SNEGSKA (reference sequence). This chain's CDR3 is CSAETSTTPREWFF. Here the CDR3 DNA reads TGCAGTGCCGAGACTAGTACGACGCCGAGGGAATGGTTCTTC.

The count of this clonotype is one. The rearrangement joins TRBV7-6 to TRBJ2-7; TRBD1 aligns across 7 bases. V lost 5 bases and J lost 7; bases outside the gene matches: 5. The CDR3 is 12 residues long. Germline V CDR1 and CDR2: SGHVS, FNYEAQ. The CDR3 reads CASSPRGQEQYF. The DNA for the CDR3 is TGTGCCAGCAGCCCTCGGGGACAGGAGCAGTACTTC.

This chain links TRBV24-1 with TRBJ2-2; no clear D gene. The CDR3 runs to 14 residues. Trimming cost V 0 bases and J 5 bases, with 6 bases left between them. Per the germline V gene, CDR1 is KGHDR and CDR2 is SFDVKD. For the CDR3, the DNA is TGTGCCACCAGTGATTTGCTACCGACCGGGGAGCTGTTTTTT. This sequence encodes CATSDLLPTGELFF.

On this clonotype: No conserved phenylalanine or tryptophan ends this CDR3, so it is likely a read error. The rearrangement links TRBV10-3 to TRBJ1-2; 9 nucleotides agree with TRBD1. Germline values: CDR1 ENHRY, CDR2 SYGVKD. Trimming took 2 bases from V and 1 from J; bases not matched to a gene: 5. This CDR3 is built from 16 residues. The DNA for the CDR3 is TGTGCCATCAGTGAGATGGGGGGACAGGGTAACTATGGCTACACCTCC. Its translation is CAISEMGGQGNYGYTS.

This clonotype came up once. The chain combines TRBV19 with TRBJ2-1, with D possibly called TRBD1 or TRBD2 (5 bases each). Germline assignment: CDR1 LNHDA and CDR2 SQIVND (reference sequence). V was trimmed by 6 bases and J by 5 bases, leaving 20 bases between them. This CDR3 is built from 16 residues. The CDR3 protein is CASSRKGTPENNEQFF. The CDR3, as DNA: TGTGCCAGTAGCCGAAAGGGGACCCCTGAAAACAATGAGCAGTTCTTC.

This clonotype showed up many times. Here the CDR3 DNA reads TGTGCCACCAGTGTCGCTGGGTCTAACTATGGCTACACCTTC. Residues: CATSVAGSNYGYTF. This sequence joins TRBV24-1 and TRBJ1-2, with no clear D. The CDR3 spans 14 residues. The V and J ends lost 5 bases and 0 bases respectively, with 9 bases between them. The germline gives CDR1 KGHDR, CDR2 SFDVKD.

The chain links TRBV24-1 to TRBJ2-1, with 10 bases fitting TRBD2. CDR3 length: 16 amino acids. Trimming removed 4 bases from V and 3 bases from J; junction bases left unmatched: 5. In germline, CDR1 is KGHDR, CDR2 SFDVKD. CDR3 nucleotide sequence: TGTGCCACCAGTGACCCTAGCGGGAGCCACTACAATGAGCAGTTCTTC. Translating it yields CATSDPSGSHYNEQFF.

The chain's CDR3 is CSARMSGVETQYF. CDR3 in DNA: TGCAGTGCTAGAATGTCCGGAGTGGAGACCCAGTACTTC. This chain links TRBV20-1 with TRBJ2-5; D uncertain. The V gene's germline CDR1 is DFQATT and CDR2 SNEGSKA (reference sequence). CDR3 length: 13 residues. Trimming left V 2 bases short and J 5 bases short, with 12 bases between.

Only a few counts were recorded for this clonotype. This rearrangement joins TRBV25-1 to TRBJ2-7; TRBD1 agrees at 8 bases. The CDR3 runs 16 residues. The V gene end was trimmed by 4 bases and the J gene end by 0 bases; junction bases not matched to a gene: 8. CDR1 MGHDK and CDR2 SYGVNS come from the germline V gene. The CDR3 bases are TGTGCCAGCAGTGGATACAGGGGGACCAACTCCTACGAGCAGTACTTC. It yields the protein CASSGYRGTNSYEQYF.

This clonotype was counted only a few times. J is TRBJ2-2 and V is TRBV25-1, with TRBD2 matching 8 bases. This CDR3 is built from 14 residues. CDR1 is MGHDK, CDR2 SYGVNS, per germline. V gave up 4 bases and J gave up 4 bases; unmatched junction bases: 2. Here the CDR3 DNA reads TGTGCCAGCAGTGCCGCGGGAGGCACCGGGGAGCTGTTTTTT. It yields the protein CASSAAGGTGELFF. The full variable domain, rest sourced from reference TRBV25-1 and TRBJ2-2, is EADIYQTPRYLVIGTGKKITLECSQTMGHDKMYWYQQDPGMELHLIHYSYGVNSTEKGDLSSESTVSRIRTEHFPLTLESARPSHTSQYLCASSAAGGTGELFFGEGSRLTVL.

The chain carries TRBV20-1 and TRBJ2-7; D remains ambiguous. Trimming shortened V by 0 bases and J by 2 bases, and 11 bases separated the two germline ends. The germline gives CDR1 DFQATT, CDR2 SNEGSKA (reference sequence). The CDR3 runs to 14 residues. The CDR3: CSARDIETTYEQYF. The CDR3 DNA follows: TGCAGTGCTAGAGATATCGAGACAACCTACGAGCAGTACTTC.

The V gene is TRBV24-1, the J gene TRBJ2-2; D is unresolved. CDR1 is KGHDR, CDR2 SFDVKD, per germline. Trimming took 3 bases from V and 7 from J, leaving 8 bases between them. The CDR3 is 13 residues long. For the CDR3, the DNA is TGTGCCACCAGTGATCCCTTCTACGGGGAGCTGTTTTTT. Amino acid sequence: CATSDPFYGELFF.

This clonotype was recorded once. The chain combines TRBV9 with TRBJ2-5, with a tentative D call TRBD1 (5 bases). The CDR3 is 14 residues long. Germline V gene data show CDR1 as SGDLS and CDR2 as YYNGEE. V was trimmed by 3 bases and J by 2 bases, leaving 11 bases between them. The CDR3: CASSETVTQETQYF. CDR3 coding DNA: TGTGCCAGCAGCGAGACAGTCACACAAGAGACCCAGTACTTC.

The chain has TRBV10-2 and TRBJ2-7; a weak D match, TRBD1 (5 bases). Trimming pared 2 bases from V and 7 bases from J, leaving 9 bases between. Germline lookup yields CDR1 WSHSY and CDR2 SAAADI. CDR3 length: 12 residues. This CDR3 reads CASSEGAREQYF. CDR3 in DNA: TGCGCCAGCAGTGAGGGGGCTCGGGAGCAGTACTTC.

The CDR3 DNA sequence: TGTGCCAGCAGCTCCGGGGTAGGTGAGGGCTACGAGCAGTACTTC. Protein: CASSSGVGEGYEQYF. The chain uses TRBV7-2 and TRBJ2-7, with D perhaps TRBD2 (5 bases). CDR1 and CDR2 from the germline V gene are SGHTA and FQGNSA. The CDR3 consists of 15 residues. V was cut by 4 bases and J by 3 bases, with 16 bases left in between.

V usage is TRBV19 and J usage is TRBJ2-7; perhaps TRBD1 as D (5 bases). CDR3 size: 13 residues. Between the trimmed V and J ends, which lost 5 bases and 1 base, there was a span of 9 bases. Germline V gene lookup returns CDR1 LNHDA and CDR2 SQIVND (reference sequence). Here the CDR3 DNA reads TGTGCCAGTAGTGTGACAGTTTCCTACGAGCAGTACTTC. Translated: CASSVTVSYEQYF.

The rearrangement uses TRBV7-2 and TRBJ1-5; D is undetermined. The ends were cut back, 1 base at V and 5 bases at J, with 6 bases in the middle. The CDR3 is 13 amino acids. Looked up from germline, CDR1 is SGHTA and CDR2 is FQGNSA. The CDR3 protein is CASSLEADQPQHF. The CDR3 DNA reads TGTGCCAGCAGCTTAGAGGCGGATCAGCCCCAGCATTTT.

This chain joins TRBV9 and TRBJ2-3; 7 nucleotides line up with TRBD1. The CDR3 is 14 residues long. V was pared by 3 bases and J by 3 bases, with 4 bases of the junction left unmatched. The germline gives CDR1 SGDLS, CDR2 YYNGEE. The CDR3 sequence: CASSDKTGTDTQYF. CDR3 nucleotides: TGTGCCAGCAGCGATAAGACAGGGACAGATACGCAGTATTTT.

The chain recombines TRBV10-2 with TRBJ1-3; D ambiguous. Germline CDR1 is WSHSY and CDR2 is SAAADI. This CDR3 spans 15 amino acids. With 6 bases removed from V and 4 bases from J, the gap between germline ends came to 16 bases. The chain's CDR3 is CASSERESAGNTIYF. The CDR3 DNA is TGCGCCAGCAGCGAGAGGGAATCGGCCGGAAACACCATATATTTT.